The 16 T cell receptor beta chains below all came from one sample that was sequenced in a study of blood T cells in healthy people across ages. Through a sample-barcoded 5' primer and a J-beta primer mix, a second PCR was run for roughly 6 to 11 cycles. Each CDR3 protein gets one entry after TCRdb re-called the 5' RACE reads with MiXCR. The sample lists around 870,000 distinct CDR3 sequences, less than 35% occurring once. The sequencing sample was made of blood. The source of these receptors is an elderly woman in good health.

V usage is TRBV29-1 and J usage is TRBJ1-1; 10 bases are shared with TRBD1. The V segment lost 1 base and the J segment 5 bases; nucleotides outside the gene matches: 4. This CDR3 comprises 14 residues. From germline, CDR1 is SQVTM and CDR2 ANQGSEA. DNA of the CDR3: TGCAGCGTTGAAGGGACAGGGGGGAATACTGAAGCTTTCTTT. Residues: CSVEGTGGNTEAFF.

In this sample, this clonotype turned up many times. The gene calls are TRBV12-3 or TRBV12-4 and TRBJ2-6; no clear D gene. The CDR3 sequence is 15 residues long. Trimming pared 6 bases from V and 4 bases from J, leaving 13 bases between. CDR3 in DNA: TGTGCCAGCAGGGGTAATTCCGCGGGGGCCAACGTCCTGACTTTC. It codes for CASRGNSAGANVLTF.

This CDR3 reads CASSLWTLYEQYF. The DNA for the CDR3 is TGTGCCAGCAGCTTATGGACCCTCTACGAGCAGTACTTC. This chain joins TRBV7-2 and TRBJ2-7, with no clear D. The germline V gene has CDR1 SGHTA and CDR2 FQGNSA. This CDR3 has 13 amino acids. V was clipped by 2 bases and J by 3 bases, with 8 bases between them. The variable domain in full, with the rest retrieved from reference TRBV7-2 and TRBJ2-7, is GAGVSQSPSNKVTEKGKDVELRCDPISGHTALYWYRQSLGQGLEFLIYFQGNSAPDKSGLPSDRFSAERTGGSVSTLTIQRTQQEDSAVYLCASSLWTLYEQYFGPGTRLTVT.

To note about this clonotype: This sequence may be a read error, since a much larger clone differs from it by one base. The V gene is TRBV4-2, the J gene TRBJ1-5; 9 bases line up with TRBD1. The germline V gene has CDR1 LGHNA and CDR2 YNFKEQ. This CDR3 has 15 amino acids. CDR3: CTSSQEGTGYQPQHF. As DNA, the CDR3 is TGTACCAGCAGCCAAGAGGGGACAGGGTACCAGCCCCAGCATTTT.

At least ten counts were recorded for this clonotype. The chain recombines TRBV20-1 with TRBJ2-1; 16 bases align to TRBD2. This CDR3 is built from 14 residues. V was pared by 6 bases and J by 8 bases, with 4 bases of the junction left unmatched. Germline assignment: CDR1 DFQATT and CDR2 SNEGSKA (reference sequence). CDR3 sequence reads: CSAWGTSGGDEQFF. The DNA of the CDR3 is TGCAGTGCCTGGGGGACTAGCGGGGGGGATGAGCAGTTCTTC.

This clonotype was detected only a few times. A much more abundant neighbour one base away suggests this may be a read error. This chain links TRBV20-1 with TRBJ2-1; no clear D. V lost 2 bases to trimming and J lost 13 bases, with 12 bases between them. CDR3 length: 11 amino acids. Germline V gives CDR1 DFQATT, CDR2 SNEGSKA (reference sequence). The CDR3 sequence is CSARPQETQFF. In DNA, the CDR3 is TGCAGTGCTAGACCACAAGAGACCCAGTTCTTC.

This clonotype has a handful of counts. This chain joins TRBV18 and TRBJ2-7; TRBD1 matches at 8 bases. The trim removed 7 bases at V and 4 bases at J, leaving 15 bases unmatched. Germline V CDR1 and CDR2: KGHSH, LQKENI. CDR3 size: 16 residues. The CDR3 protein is CASLPRIGQGQYEQYF. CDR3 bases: TGTGCCAGCTTACCGCGAATTGGACAGGGACAGTACGAGCAGTACTTC.

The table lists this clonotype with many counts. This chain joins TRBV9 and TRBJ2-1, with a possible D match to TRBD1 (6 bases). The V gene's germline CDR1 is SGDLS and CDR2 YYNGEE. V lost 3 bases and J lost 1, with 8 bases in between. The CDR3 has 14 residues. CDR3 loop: CASSEGVSYNEQFF. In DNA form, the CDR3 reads TGTGCCAGCAGCGAGGGGGTTTCCTACAATGAGCAGTTCTTC.

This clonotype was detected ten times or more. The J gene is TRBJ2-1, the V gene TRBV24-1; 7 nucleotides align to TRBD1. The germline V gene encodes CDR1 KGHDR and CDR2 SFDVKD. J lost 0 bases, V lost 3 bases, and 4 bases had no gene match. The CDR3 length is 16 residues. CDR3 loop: CATSDQGENSYNEQFF. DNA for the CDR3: TGTGCCACCAGTGATCAGGGGGAAAACTCCTACAATGAGCAGTTCTTC.

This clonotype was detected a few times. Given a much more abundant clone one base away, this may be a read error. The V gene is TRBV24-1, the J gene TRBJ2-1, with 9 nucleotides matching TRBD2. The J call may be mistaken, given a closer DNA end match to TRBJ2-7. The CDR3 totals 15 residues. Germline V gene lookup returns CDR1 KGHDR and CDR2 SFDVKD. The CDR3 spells CATSERGGTYNEQYF. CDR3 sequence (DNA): TGTGCCACCAGTGAGCGGGGGGGCACCTACAATGAGCAGTACTTC.

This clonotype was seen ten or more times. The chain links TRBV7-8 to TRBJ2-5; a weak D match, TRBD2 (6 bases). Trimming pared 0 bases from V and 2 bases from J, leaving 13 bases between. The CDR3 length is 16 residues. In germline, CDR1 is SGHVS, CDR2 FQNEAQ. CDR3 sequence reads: CASSLAWGAGQETQYF. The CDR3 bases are TGTGCCAGCAGCTTAGCATGGGGCGCGGGGCAAGAGACCCAGTACTTC.

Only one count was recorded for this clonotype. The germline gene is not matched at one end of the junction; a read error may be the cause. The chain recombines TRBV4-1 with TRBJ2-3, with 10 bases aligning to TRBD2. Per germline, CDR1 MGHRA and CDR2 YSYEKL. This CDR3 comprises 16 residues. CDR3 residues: CASGQAGTSVTDTQYF. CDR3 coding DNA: TGCGCCAGCGGCCAAGCCGGGACTAGCGTTACAGATACGCAGTATTTT.

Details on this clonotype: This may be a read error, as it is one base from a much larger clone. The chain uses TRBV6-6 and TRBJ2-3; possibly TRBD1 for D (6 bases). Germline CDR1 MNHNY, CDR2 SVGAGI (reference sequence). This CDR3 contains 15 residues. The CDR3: CASGYRDTGTDTQYF. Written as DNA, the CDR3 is TGTGCCAGCGGTTACAGGGACACAGGCACAGATACGCAGTATTTT.

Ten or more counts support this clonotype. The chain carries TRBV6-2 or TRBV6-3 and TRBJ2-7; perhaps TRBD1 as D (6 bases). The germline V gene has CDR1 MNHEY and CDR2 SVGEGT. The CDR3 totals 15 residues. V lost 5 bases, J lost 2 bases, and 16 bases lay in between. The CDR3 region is CASSKPGHRPYEQYF. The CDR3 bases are TGTGCCAGCAGTAAACCGGGACACCGCCCCTACGAGCAGTACTTC.

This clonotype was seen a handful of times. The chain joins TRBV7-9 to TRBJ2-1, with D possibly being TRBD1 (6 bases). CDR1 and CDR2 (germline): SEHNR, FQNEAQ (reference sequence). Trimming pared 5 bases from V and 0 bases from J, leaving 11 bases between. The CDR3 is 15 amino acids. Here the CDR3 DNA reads TGTGCCAGCAGCACAGGGTTTAGCTCCTACAATGAGCAGTTCTTC. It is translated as CASSTGFSSYNEQFF.

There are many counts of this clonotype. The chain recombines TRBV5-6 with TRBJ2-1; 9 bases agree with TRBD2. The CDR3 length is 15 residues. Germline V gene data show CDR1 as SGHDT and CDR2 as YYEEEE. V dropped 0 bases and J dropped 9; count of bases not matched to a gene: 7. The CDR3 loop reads CASSLGGGAGSEQFF. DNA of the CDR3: TGTGCCAGCAGCTTGGGCGGGGGGGCCGGTAGTGAGCAGTTCTTC.